Sequencing of this T cell receptor (beta chain) was carried out in a study of blood T cell repertoires in COVID-19. Looking at the study overall: Acute-phase and convalescent COVID-19 samples originated in the United States, Italy and Spain. From T cells, B-cell-depleted T cells, or PBMCs came the material, which was cDNA or gDNA.

Germline V gene data show CDR1 as MGHRA and CDR2 as YSYEKL. Trimming cost V 0 bases and J 2 bases, with 8 bases left between them. The CDR3 has 15 amino acids. In the study's own analysis: Amplification of reference gene primers was used by the study to estimate nucleated cell counts. The table came from immunoSEQ multiplex PCR; TCRdb's copy has only in-frame clones and leaves some out. The D gene and trimming were derived from the DNA, and the V and J assignments and clone size from that table. The sample shows about 60,000 clones, roughly four fifths of them seen only once. The source is a man aged 60-69 years with acute or convalescent COVID-19. Source material: peripheral blood. This sequence joins TRBV4-1 and TRBJ1-5; D gene uncertain. CDR3 residues: CASSQETGGNQPQHF. CDR3 nucleotide sequence: TGCGCCAGCAGCCAAGAAACCGGAGGCAATCAGCCCCAGCATTTT.